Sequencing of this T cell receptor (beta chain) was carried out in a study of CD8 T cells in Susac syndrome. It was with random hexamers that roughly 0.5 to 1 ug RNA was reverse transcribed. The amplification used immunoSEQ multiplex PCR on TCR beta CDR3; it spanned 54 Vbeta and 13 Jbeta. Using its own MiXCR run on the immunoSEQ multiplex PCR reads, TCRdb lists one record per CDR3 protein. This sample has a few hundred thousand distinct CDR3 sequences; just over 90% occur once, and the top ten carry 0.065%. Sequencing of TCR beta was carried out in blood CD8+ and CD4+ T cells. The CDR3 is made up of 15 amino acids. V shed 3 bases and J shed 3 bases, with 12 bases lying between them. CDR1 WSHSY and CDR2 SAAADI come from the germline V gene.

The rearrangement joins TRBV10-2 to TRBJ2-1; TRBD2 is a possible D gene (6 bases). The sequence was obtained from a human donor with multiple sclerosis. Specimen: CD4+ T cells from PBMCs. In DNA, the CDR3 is TGCGCCAGCAGTGAACGGGGGTCATTCTACAATGAGCAGTTCTTC. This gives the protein CASSERGSFYNEQFF.